This T cell receptor (beta chain) was profiled in a study of blood T cell repertoires in COVID-19. Study-level background: PBMCs, B-cell-depleted T cells, or T cells were the source of the cDNA or gDNA that made up the material.

The V and J ends lost 3 bases and 0 bases, in that order; junction bases with no gene match: 7. The CDR3 has 16 residues. The germline V gene encodes CDR1 SGHRS and CDR2 YFSETQ. Here immunoSEQ multiplex PCR was the method, and the copy in TCRdb shows in-frame clones only, minus some. The sample contains under 250,000 clones, 70% to 90% of which appear only once. The sample comprised PBMCs or T cells enriched from blood (not recorded which). The source of this sequence is a man under 40 who had recovered from COVID-19. The chain recombines TRBV5-1 with TRBJ2-3; TRBD1 aligns across 7 bases. The CDR3 DNA reads as TGCGCCAGCAGCTGGATGGGACAGTCTAGCACAGATACGCAGTATTTT. Translation: CASSWMGQSSTDTQYF. The whole variable domain, remainder taken from reference TRBV5-1 and TRBJ2-3, is KAGVTQTPRYLIKTRGQQVTLSCSPISGHRSVSWYQQTPGQGLQFLFEYFSETQRNKGNFPGRFSGRQFSNSRSEMNVSTLELGDSALYLCASSWMGQSSTDTQYFGPGTRLTVL.